A single sample is the source of the 10 T cell receptor beta chains below, sequenced in a study of T cells in Graves' hyperthyroidism and ophthalmopathy. Amplification of TCR beta CDR3 regions used RNA as the template. The HTBI set primed first-round TCR CDR3 RT-PCR. TCRdb itself ran the multiplex PCR reads through MiXCR, one entry per CDR3 protein. This table holds approximately 560,000 distinct CDR3 sequences, around 46% found once. Sample: peripheral blood or thyroid tissue (not recorded which). These receptors were obtained from a woman under 30 with Graves' hyperthyroidism.

The J gene is TRBJ2-7, the V gene TRBV12-3 or TRBV12-4, with 11 nucleotides matching TRBD1. V lost 3 bases to trimming and J lost 5 bases; unmatched junction nucleotides: 6. The CDR3 is made up of 15 amino acids. The CDR3 bases are TGTGCCAGCAGTTTCCGGGACAGGGGGGGAAACGAGCAGTACTTC. Translating it yields CASSFRDRGGNEQYF.

This clonotype was detected many times. This chain links TRBV2 with TRBJ2-5; tentative D call: TRBD1 (5 bases). This CDR3 is built from 11 residues. Germline V lookup: CDR1 SNHLY, CDR2 FYNNEI. V lost 7 bases and J lost 5, with 8 bases in between. The chain's CDR3 is CASTKGETQYF. The DNA of the CDR3 is TGTGCCAGCACCAAGGGGGAGACCCAGTACTTC.

This clonotype was recorded at least ten times. J is TRBJ1-1 and V is TRBV13; no firm D call. Trimming took off 0 bases at V and 10 bases at J, with 9 bases between the two ends. CDR1 PRHDT and CDR2 FYEKMQ come from the germline V gene (reference sequence). There are 12 residues in the CDR3. This chain's CDR3 is CASSLGGEAAFF. The CDR3 DNA follows: TGTGCCAGCAGCTTAGGGGGCGAGGCAGCTTTCTTT.

The V and J genes are TRBV25-1 and TRBJ1-2; the D gene is possibly TRBD1 (5 bases). The CDR3 length is 15 residues. V lost 2 bases and J lost 6, with 16 bases in between. CDR1 is MGHDK and CDR2 is SYGVNS in the germline V gene. Here the CDR3 reads CASSEVGLGVDGYTF. DNA for the CDR3: TGTGCCAGCAGTGAAGTGGGGCTAGGGGTTGATGGCTACACCTTC.

This clonotype has a count of ten or more. A read error may produce the germline difference seen at one junction end. This chain links TRBV4-3 with TRBJ1-1, with 9 bases matching TRBD1. Germline V gene data show CDR1 as LGHNA and CDR2 as YSLEER. The CDR3 is 14 residues long. CDR3 sequence (DNA): TGTGCCAGCAGCCAGGACAGGGGAAACACTGAAGCTTTCTTT. Its translation: CASSQDRGNTEAFF.

This clonotype was observed at least ten times. The chain combines TRBV29-1 with TRBJ1-3; D remains unclear. The CDR3 loop spans 15 amino acids. Looked up from germline, CDR1 is SQVTM and CDR2 is ANQGSEA. Trimming removed 0 bases from V and 0 bases from J, with 9 bases in between. CDR3 in amino acids: CSVEDRYSSGNTIYF. CDR3 sequence (DNA): TGCAGCGTTGAAGATCGGTACAGCTCTGGAAACACCATATATTTT.

This clonotype was detected only a few times. The rearrangement uses TRBV19 and TRBJ1-5; D is perhaps TRBD1 (5 bases). V dropped 5 bases and J dropped 2 bases, with 10 bases sitting between them. CDR3 size: 14 residues. Per the germline V gene, CDR1 is LNHDA and CDR2 is SQIVND (reference sequence). CDR3 in amino acids: CASSRGYGNQPQHF. DNA for the CDR3: TGTGCCAGTAGTCGGGGGTACGGCAATCAGCCCCAGCATTTT.

V gene TRBV7-2 combines with J gene TRBJ2-5; perhaps TRBD1 as D (5 bases). Trimming cost V 5 bases and J 5 bases, with 24 bases left between them. This CDR3 comprises 17 residues. Germline-derived CDR1 and CDR2 are SGHTA and FQGNSA. The DNA of the CDR3 is TGTGCCAGCAGCCCCGCGCCCTTTTCATCACAGGTGGAGACCCAGTACTTC. It codes for CASSPAPFSSQVETQYF.

This clonotype occurred a few times. DNA for the CDR3: TGCAGTGGGGAACGGGACTACGAGCAGTACTTC. Translation: CSGERDYEQYF. This sequence joins TRBV20-1 and TRBJ2-7, with D possibly TRBD2 on 5 matching bases. In germline, CDR1 is DFQATT, CDR2 SNEGSKA (reference sequence). The V gene lost 7 bases and the J gene lost 3 bases, with 10 bases spanning the gap. The CDR3 consists of 11 residues.

This clonotype showed up just a few times. The chain carries TRBV5-1 and TRBJ2-7; 13 bases align to TRBD2. The ends lost 4 bases at V and 8 bases at J; junction bases unmatched: 6. The CDR3 is 14 amino acids. Germline assignment: CDR1 SGHRS and CDR2 YFSETQ. The DNA of the CDR3 is TGCGCCAGCAGCCTAAGGACTAGCGGGAGTAAGCAGTACTTC. It codes for CASSLRTSGSKQYF.